This TCR beta chain was sequenced for a study of T cell changes during pregnancy in multiple sclerosis. This clone was seen a single time. Measured with immunoSEQ multiplex PCR; TCRdb has only the in-frame clones, and not every one. The table shows 68,000 or so clones, with roughly nine tenths occurring only once. Germline V gene sequence: CDR1 GTSNPN, CDR2 SVGIG (reference sequence). The CDR3 totals 12 residues. The V end was cut by 5 bases, the J end by 4 bases, with 11 bases between. The sequencing here drew on peripheral blood, taken in the second trimester of pregnancy. This TCR was sampled from a female donor with multiple sclerosis, enrolled in a pregnancy study. This chain uses TRBV30 with TRBJ1-2; D may be TRBD1 (5 bases). The CDR3 region is CAWVTGIYGYTF. The CDR3 DNA sequence: TGTGCCTGGGTAACAGGAATCTATGGCTACACCTTC.